The rows below give T cell receptor beta chains drawn from one sample of a study of blood T cell repertoires in COVID-19. The table came from immunoSEQ multiplex PCR; TCRdb's copy has only in-frame clones and leaves some out. Found here are around 480,000 clones, roughly 87% of them singletons; the top ten hold about 0.7%. Sequenced input: PBMCs or T cells enriched from blood (not recorded which). The receptors were sampled from a woman younger than 30 who had recovered from COVID-19. CDR3s include the opening cysteine and the closing phenylalanine or tryptophan. The order of the fields is D gene, V gene, CDR3 length, J gene, clone size, CDR3 protein, CDR3 DNA. A D gene is named only where the DNA matches it firmly. Expanded clones get a size class; other rows say once, few or many, or leave the size out.

TRBD1	TRBV7-2	15	TRBJ2-1	few	CASSLEGQGDNEQFF	TGTGCCAGCAGCCTTGAGGGACAGGGAGACAATGAGCAGTTCTTC
.	TRBV10-3	13	TRBJ1-2	.	CAISILANYGYTF	TGTGCCATCTCGATTCTAGCTAACTATGGCTACACCTTC
TRBD2	TRBV2	14	TRBJ2-7	.	CASLGLAGSYEQYF	TGTGCCAGCCTGGGACTAGCGGGTTCCTACGAGCAGTACTTC
.	TRBV7-2	14	TRBJ2-3	once	CASSLGTDTDTQYF	TGTGCCAGCTCTCTTGGGACTGACACAGATACGCAGTATTTT
TRBD1	TRBV18	15	TRBJ1-2	.	CASSSGQEINYGYTF	TGTGCCAGCTCATCGGGACAGGAGATAAACTATGGCTACACCTTC
TRBD1	TRBV7-9	17	TRBJ1-1	.	CASTRGKTGGYDTEAFF	TGTGCCAGCACCCGGGGTAAAACAGGGGGCTACGACACTGAAGCTTTCTTT
TRBD2	TRBV4-2	16	TRBJ2-2	.	CASSQQQRGAGGELFF	TGTGCCAGCAGCCAGCAACAGCGGGGGGCTGGCGGGGAGCTGTTTTTT
TRBD1	TRBV6-5	14	TRBJ2-1	.	CASSYRGLYNEQFF	TGTGCCAGCAGTTACAGGGGGCTTTACAATGAGCAGTTCTTC
.	TRBV7-8	19	TRBJ2-6	once	CASSLARIAAQSGANVLTF	TGTGCCAGCAGCTTAGCGCGGATAGCGGCCCAGTCTGGGGCCAACGTCCTGACTTTC
.	TRBV27	15	TRBJ1-2	.	CASSSIGAGGYGYTF	TGTGCCAGCAGTTCCATAGGGGCGGGGGGCTATGGCTACACCTTC